This T cell receptor beta chain was captured by sequencing in a study of T cell responses to AZD1222 COVID-19 vaccine. Timing groups of about 4 and about 12 weeks for second doses were pooled. Trimming removed 0 bases from V and 2 bases from J, with 13 bases in between. Germline values: CDR1 MRHNA, CDR2 SNTAGT. The CDR3 loop spans 16 amino acids. Whole-study findings and limits: The donors showed a predominance of white British ancestry and of females, with possible underestimation of clonal diversity. Unmutated regions of variants are reportedly targeted by nearly half of spike-specific TCRs.

Worth noting for this clone: The antigen is undetermined.

Sequencing was performed with immunoSEQ multiplex PCR; in TCRdb, only in-frame clones are kept and a portion is missing. The sample has about 120,000 clones; about 90% are singletons. The clonotype was recovered from an adult who received the AZD1222 COVID-19 vaccine. The starting material was peripheral blood, obtained 28 days after the second AZD1222 dose. The rearrangement uses TRBV6-4 and TRBJ1-2; D unclear. CDR3 in DNA: TGTGCCAGCAGTGACTCGGAGGAGGACTCCAACTATGGCTACACCTTC. Protein product: CASSDSEEDSNYGYTF.